This T cell receptor (beta chain) stems from a study of Graves' ophthalmopathy and Graves' hyperthyroidism. The diagnosis combined clinical symptoms, thyroxine, TRAb, thyroid ultrasound and orbital computed tomography scans. CDR3 regions of TCR beta were amplified from RNA transcripts. First-round RT-PCR with HTBI primers preceded a second-round multiplex PCR. TCRdb redid the calling of the multiplex PCR reads with MiXCR, one entry per CDR3 protein. The sample consists of 200,000 to 250,000 distinct CDR3 sequences, around a fifth of them appearing once. Germline CDR1 and CDR2: MNHEY and SVGAGI. The CDR3 loop spans 16 amino acids. V lost 4 bases, J lost 6 bases, and 15 bases stayed unmatched. In this sample, this clonotype turned up many times.

The sequenced sample was peripheral blood. The clonotype was recovered from a woman aged 50 to 60 with Graves' ophthalmopathy. The V call is TRBV6-5, the J call TRBJ2-7, with TRBD1 matching 7 bases. The CDR3 DNA follows: TGTGCCAGCAGTTTGAGCCGACAGGGCCACCCCGGCGAGCAGTACTTC. Protein: CASSLSRQGHPGEQYF.